This T cell receptor beta chain was identified in a study of cytotoxic CD8 clonotypes in ibrutinib-treated CLL (dated by TCRdb to about 2021). The study in broad terms: The cohort included around 16 treatment-naive and eleven to twelve relapsed/refractory patients; some 18 were IGHV unmutated. Cryopreserved peripheral blood mononuclear cells were obtained prior to treatment, at the time of response, and at either disease progression or sustained remission. Response samples were obtained after a median of about 13 months of treatment, with a range of about 6 to 36 months. Of the 70 to 100 people in the trial, around 25 had longitudinal samples available. Samples averaged roughly 260,000 productive templates and more than 85,000 productive rearrangements. Partial responses were observed in 24 patients and complete responses in 2; after a median follow-up of 68 months, remission was maintained in approximately 15 patients and progression was observed in 12. Every sample from remission and from progressive disease was obtained while the patients were still on ibrutinib. Overall study outcomes, separate from this receptor: Clonality increased at ibrutinib response, stayed stable in sustained remission, and fell back toward baseline at progression. Sampling times were not matched between sustained-remission and progressing patients, and lymph node repertoires were not studied. Public clonotypes were rare and either contracted or stayed stable during treatment, and the rise in clonality at ibrutinib response reflected the expansion of private clonotypes. At baseline, clonality was higher than in age-matched healthy donors and showed a strong correlation with circulating CD8+ T-cell counts.

For TCR beta library preparation, about 1.8 micrograms of genomic DNA were isolated from cryopreserved PBMCs. High-throughput TCR beta sequencing was performed on longitudinal blood samples from CLL patients receiving ibrutinib monotherapy. Patients were enrolled in a phase 2 open-label single-center ibrutinib monotherapy trial. The CDR3 covers 14 residues, taking in both the cysteine and the phenylalanine. Just CDR3 DNA is preserved here, 42 bases in frame from base 1. Relative to germline, V is missing 1 base and J is missing 4 bases, with 4 bases of the junction outside any gene match. The germline V gene (reference sequence) specifies LNHDA as CDR1 and SQIVND as CDR2. A word on this clone: This receptor's antigen is unknown. Per-nucleotide qualities are absent, and no much larger clonotype sits a single base away.

A MiSeq instrument was used for deep resolution sequencing, which targeted depths ranging from 1 in 1 million up to 1 in 200,000 T cells, with coverage averaging 10x for each clonotype. The immunoSEQ hsTCRB Kit was used to generate the TCR beta libraries. The authors processed their data as follows. Data were analyzed with ImmunoSEQ Data Assistant and ImmunoSEQ Analyzer, with V, D and J genes assigned per IMGT definitions. Clonality, with values ranging from 0 to 1, was calculated as one minus the normalized Shannon entropy of productive rearrangement frequencies. Only overrepresented clonotypes making up at least 0.05% of each patient's repertoire were included in the public clonotype analysis. Some 13 age-matched healthy donor repertoires from immuneACCESS were used as controls for clonality. Imported from immuneACCESS, the table was reduced by TCRdb to in-frame sequences with V and J called. These copies leave out some clones; in studies compared against another copy, an unresolved V gene accounts for under half, and the cause of the remainder is not known. Clonal size and the V and J genes are those of that table, whereas D and trimming came from the DNA. For this sample there are under 150,000 clones; around 81% appear just once. The ten biggest clones cover less than 8.5% of the sample.

The clonotype comes from a human donor with chronic lymphocytic leukemia. Here the chain combines TRBV19 and TRBJ2-7; 7 bases in the middle match TRBD1. The sample here was PBMCs, taken after 36 months of ibrutinib treatment. CDR3 loop: CASSIGRQGYEQYF. The DNA is as follows: TGTGCCAGTAGTATAGGTCGACAGGGTTACGAGCAGTACTTC.